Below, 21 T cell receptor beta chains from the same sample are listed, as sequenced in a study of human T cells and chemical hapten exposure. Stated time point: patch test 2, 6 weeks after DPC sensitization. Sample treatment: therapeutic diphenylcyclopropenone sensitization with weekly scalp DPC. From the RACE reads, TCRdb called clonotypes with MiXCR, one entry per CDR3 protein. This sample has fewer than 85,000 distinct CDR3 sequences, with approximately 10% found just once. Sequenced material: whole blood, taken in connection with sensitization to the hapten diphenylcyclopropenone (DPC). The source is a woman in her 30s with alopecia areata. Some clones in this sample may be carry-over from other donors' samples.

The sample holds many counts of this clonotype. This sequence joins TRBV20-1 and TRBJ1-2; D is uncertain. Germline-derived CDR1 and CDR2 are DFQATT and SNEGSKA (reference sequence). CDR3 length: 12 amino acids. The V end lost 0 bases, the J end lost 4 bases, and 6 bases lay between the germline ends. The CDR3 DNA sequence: TGCAGTGCTAGAGAACAGTCCTATGGCTACACCTTC. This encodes CSAREQSYGYTF.

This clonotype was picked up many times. DNA of the CDR3: TGTGCCAGCAGTCCGACAGGGGCAGGGACTGAAGCTTTCTTT. Amino acids: CASSPTGAGTEAFF. The J gene is TRBJ1-1, the V gene TRBV12-3 or TRBV12-4; 8 bases align to TRBD1. The CDR3 extends over 14 amino acids. Trimming removed 5 bases from V and 5 bases from J; junction bases left unmatched: 7.

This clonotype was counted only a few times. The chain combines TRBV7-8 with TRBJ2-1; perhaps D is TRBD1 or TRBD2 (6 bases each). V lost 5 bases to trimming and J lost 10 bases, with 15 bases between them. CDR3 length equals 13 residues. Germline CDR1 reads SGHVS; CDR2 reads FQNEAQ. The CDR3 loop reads CASSPGGGREQFF. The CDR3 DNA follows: TGTGCCAGCAGCCCAGGTGGGGGGCGAGAGCAGTTCTTC.

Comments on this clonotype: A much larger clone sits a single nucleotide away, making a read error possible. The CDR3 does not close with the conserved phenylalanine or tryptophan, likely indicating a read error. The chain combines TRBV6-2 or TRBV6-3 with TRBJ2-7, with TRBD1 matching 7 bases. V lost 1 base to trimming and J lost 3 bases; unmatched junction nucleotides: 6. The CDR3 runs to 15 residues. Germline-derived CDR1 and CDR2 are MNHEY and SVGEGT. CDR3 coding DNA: TGTGCCAGCAGTTACTACCAACAGGGGCGCTACGAGCAGTACTCC. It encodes CASSYYQQGRYEQYS.

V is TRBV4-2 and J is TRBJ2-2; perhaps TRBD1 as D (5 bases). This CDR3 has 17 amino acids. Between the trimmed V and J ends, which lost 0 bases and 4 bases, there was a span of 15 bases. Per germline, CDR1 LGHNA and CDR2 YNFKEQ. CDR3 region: CASSQDSGRSRTGELFF. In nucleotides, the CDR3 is TGTGCCAGCAGCCAAGATTCAGGGCGAAGTCGCACCGGGGAGCTGTTTTTT.

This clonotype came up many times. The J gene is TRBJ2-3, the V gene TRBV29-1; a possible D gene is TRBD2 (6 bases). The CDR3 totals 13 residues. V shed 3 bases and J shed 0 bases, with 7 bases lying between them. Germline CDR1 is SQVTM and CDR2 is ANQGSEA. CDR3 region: CSVDGGSTDTQYF. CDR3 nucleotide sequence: TGCAGCGTTGATGGGGGGAGCACAGATACGCAGTATTTT.

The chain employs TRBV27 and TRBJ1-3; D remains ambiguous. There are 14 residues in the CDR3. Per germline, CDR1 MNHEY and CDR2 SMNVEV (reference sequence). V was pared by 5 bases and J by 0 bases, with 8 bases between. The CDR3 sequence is CASSAEPSGNTIYF. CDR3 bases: TGTGCCAGCAGTGCAGAGCCCTCTGGAAACACCATATATTTT.

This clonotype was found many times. The CDR3, as DNA: TGTGCCAGCAGCGTTTTGGGCCAGATGAATTCACCCCTCCACTTT. Protein: CASSVLGQMNSPLHF. The chain recombines TRBV11-2 with TRBJ1-6; no firm D call. This CDR3 contains 15 residues. Germline-derived CDR1 and CDR2 are SGHAT and FQNNGV. Trimming removed 5 bases at V and 7 bases at J, with 15 bases between. Combining the CDR3 with reference TRBV11-2 and TRBJ1-6 gives the whole variable domain EAGVAQSPRYKIIEKRQSVAFWCNPISGHATLYWYQQILGQGPKLLIQFQNNGVVDDSQLPKDRFSAERLKGVDSTLKIQPAKLEDSAVYLCASSVLGQMNSPLHFGNGTRLTVT.

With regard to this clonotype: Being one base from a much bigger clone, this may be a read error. The CDR3, as DNA: TGTGCCAGCGGCCAGGGGAACTATGGCTACACCTTC. Encoded protein: CASGQGNYGYTF. The V gene is TRBV14, the J gene TRBJ1-2; the D gene is possibly TRBD1 (6 bases). This CDR3 comprises 12 residues. The germline gives CDR1 SGHDN, CDR2 FVKESK. Full variable domain (rest looked up from reference TRBV14 and TRBJ1-2): EAGVTQFPSHSVIEKGQTVTLRCDPISGHDNLYWYRRVMGKEIKFLLHFVKESKQDESGMPNNRFLAERTGGTYSTLKVQPAELEDSGVYFCASGQGNYGYTFGSGTRLTVV.

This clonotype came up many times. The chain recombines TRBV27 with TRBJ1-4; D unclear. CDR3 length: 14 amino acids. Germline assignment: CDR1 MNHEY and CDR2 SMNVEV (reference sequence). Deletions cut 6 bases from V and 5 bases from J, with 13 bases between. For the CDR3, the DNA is TGTGCCAGCAGCCCCGTTGGTCTGAATGAAAAACTGTTTTTT. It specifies CASSPVGLNEKLFF.

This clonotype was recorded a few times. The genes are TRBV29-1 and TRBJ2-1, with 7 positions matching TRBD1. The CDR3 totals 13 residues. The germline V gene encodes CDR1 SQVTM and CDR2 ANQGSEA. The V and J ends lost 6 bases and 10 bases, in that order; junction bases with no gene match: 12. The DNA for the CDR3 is TGCAGCGTGCGAACAGGGGAAGTCCCGGAGCAGTTCTTC. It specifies CSVRTGEVPEQFF.

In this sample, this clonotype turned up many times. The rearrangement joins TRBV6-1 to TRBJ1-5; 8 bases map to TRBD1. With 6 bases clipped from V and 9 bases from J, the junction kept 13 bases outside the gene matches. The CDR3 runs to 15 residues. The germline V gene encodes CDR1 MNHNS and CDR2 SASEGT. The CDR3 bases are TGTGCCAGCAGAGATATCGACAGGGGTGTGAGGCCCCAGCATTTT. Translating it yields CASRDIDRGVRPQHF.

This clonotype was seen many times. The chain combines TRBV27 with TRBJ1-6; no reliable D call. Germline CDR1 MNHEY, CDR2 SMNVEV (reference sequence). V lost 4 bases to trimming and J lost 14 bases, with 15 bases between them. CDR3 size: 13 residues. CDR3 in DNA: TGTGCCAGCAGTTCCGGACCGCTCGGAGCCCTCCACTTT. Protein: CASSSGPLGALHF.

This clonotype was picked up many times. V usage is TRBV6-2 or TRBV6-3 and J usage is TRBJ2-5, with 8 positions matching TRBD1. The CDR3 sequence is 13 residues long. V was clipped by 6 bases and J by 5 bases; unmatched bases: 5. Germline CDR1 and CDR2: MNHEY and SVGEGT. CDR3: CASRNDRGETQYF. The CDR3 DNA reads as TGTGCCAGCAGGAACGACAGGGGTGAGACCCAGTACTTC.

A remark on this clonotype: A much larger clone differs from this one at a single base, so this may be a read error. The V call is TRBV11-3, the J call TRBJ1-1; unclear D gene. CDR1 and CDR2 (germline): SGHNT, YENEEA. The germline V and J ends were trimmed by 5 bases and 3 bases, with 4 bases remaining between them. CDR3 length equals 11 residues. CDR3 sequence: CASSGYTEAFF. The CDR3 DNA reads TGTGCCAGCAGCGGGTACACTGAAGCTTTCTTT.

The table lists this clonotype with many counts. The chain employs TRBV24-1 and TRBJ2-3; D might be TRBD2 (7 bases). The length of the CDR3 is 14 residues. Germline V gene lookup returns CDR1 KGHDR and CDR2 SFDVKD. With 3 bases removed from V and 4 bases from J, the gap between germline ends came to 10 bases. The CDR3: CATSDTGGSDTQYF. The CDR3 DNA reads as TGTGCCACCAGTGATACGGGGGGCTCAGATACGCAGTATTTT.

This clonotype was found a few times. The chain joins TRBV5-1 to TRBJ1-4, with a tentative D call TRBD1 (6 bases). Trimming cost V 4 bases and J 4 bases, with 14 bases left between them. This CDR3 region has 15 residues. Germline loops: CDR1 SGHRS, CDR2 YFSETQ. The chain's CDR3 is CASSSARGSNEKLFF. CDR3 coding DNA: TGCGCCAGCAGCAGTGCGAGGGGGAGTAATGAAAAACTGTTTTTT.

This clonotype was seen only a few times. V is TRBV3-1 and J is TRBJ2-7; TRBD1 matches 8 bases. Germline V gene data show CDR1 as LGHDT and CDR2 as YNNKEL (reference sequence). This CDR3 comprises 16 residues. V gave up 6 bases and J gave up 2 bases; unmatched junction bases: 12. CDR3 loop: CASSPGPGTGAYEQYF. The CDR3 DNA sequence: TGTGCCAGCAGTCCCGGCCCCGGGACAGGCGCCTACGAGCAGTACTTC.

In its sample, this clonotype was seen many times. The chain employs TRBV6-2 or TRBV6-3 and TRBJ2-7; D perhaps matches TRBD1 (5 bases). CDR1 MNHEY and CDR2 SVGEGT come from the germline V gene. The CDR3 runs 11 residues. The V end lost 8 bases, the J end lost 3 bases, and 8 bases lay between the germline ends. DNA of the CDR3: TGTGCCAGCGGAGACAGCTACGAGCAGTACTTC. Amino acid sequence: CASGDSYEQYF.

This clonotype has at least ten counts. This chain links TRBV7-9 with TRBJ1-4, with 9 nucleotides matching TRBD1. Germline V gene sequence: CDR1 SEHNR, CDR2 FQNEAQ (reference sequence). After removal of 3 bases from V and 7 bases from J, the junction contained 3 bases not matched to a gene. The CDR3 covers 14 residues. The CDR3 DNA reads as TGTGCCAGCAGCTTCCCGGGACAGGGTGAAAAACTGTTTTTT. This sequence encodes CASSFPGQGEKLFF.

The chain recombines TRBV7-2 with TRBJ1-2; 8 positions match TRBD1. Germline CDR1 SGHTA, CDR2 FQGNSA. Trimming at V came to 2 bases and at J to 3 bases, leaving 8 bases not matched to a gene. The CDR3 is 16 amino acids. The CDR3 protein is CASSLQPRGLDYGYTF. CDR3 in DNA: TGTGCCAGCAGCTTACAACCCAGGGGGCTGGACTATGGCTACACCTTC.